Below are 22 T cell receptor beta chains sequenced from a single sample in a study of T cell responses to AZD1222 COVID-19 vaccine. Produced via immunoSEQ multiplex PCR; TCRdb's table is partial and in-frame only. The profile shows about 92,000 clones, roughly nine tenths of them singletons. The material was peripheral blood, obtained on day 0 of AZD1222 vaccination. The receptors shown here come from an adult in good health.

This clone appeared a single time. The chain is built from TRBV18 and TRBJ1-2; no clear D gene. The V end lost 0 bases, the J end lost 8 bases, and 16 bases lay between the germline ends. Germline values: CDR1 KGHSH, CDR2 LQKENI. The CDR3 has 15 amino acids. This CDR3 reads CASSPPIGSLEGYTF. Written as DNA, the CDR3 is TGTGCCAGCTCACCACCGATCGGGTCGTTAGAAGGCTACACCTTC.

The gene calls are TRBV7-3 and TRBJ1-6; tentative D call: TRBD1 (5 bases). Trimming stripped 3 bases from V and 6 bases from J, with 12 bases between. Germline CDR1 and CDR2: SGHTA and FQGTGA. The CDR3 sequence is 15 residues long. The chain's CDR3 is CASSLGGPGNSPLHF. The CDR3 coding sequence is TGTGCCAGCAGCTTGGGGGGACCGGGTAATTCACCCCTCCACTTT.

The CDR3 reads CASSPGGGNSPLHF. The CDR3 DNA reads as TGCGCCAGCAGCCCAGGGGGTGGGAATTCACCCCTCCACTTT. The chain carries TRBV5-1 and TRBJ1-6; 7 positions match TRBD1. Germline values: CDR1 SGHRS, CDR2 YFSETQ. There are 14 residues in the CDR3. The V and J ends lost 4 bases and 7 bases, in that order; junction bases with no gene match: 5.

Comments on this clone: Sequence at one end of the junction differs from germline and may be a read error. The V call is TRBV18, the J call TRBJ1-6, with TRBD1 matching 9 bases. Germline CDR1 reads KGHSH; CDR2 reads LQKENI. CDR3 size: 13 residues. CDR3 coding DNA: TGTGCCAGCTCACCACCGTTCGGGACAGGGTTATACTTT. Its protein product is CASSPPFGTGLYF.

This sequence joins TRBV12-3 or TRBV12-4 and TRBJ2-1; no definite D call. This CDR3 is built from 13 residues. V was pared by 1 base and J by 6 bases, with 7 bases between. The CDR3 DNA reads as TGTGCCAGCAGTTTAGGGGTCTCCAATGAGCAGTTCTTC. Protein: CASSLGVSNEQFF.

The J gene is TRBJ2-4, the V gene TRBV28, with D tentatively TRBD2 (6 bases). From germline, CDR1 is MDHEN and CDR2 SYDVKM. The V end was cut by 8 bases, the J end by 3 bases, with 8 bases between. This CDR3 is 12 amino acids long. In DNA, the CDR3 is TGTGCCAGCGGGGGGAGCAAAAACATTCAGTACTTC. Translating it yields CASGGSKNIQYF.

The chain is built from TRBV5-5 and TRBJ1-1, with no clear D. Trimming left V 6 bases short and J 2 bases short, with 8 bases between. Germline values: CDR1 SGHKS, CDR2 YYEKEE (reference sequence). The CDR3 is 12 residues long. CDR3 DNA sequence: TGTGCCAGCACCCGGACCAACACTGAAGCTTTCTTT. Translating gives CASTRTNTEAFF.

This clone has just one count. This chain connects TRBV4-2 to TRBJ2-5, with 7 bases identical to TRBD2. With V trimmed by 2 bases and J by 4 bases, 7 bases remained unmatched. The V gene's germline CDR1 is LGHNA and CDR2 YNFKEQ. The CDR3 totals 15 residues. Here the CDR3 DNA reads TGTGCCAGCAGCCAAAAATGGGGGGAGGGAGAGACCCAGTACTTC. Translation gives CASSQKWGEGETQYF.

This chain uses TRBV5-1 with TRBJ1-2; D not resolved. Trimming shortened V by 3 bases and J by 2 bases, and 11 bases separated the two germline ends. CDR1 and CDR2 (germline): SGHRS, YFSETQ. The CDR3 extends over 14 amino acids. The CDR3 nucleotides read TGCGCCAGCAGCTCCTCGGGCGGGAACTATGGCTACACCTTC. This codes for CASSSSGGNYGYTF.

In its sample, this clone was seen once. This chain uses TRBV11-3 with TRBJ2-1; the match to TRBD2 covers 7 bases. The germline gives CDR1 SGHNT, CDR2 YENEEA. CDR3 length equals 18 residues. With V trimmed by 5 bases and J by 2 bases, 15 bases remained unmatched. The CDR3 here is CASSPRQGGSGTYNEQFF. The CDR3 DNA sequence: TGTGCCAGCAGCCCCCGTCAGGGAGGGAGTGGAACCTACAATGAGCAGTTCTTC. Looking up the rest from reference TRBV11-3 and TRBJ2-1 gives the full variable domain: EAGVVQSPRYKIIEKKQPVAFWCNPISGHNTLYWYLQNLGQGPELLIRYENEEAVDDSQLPKDRFSAERLKGVDSTLKIQPAELGDSAVYLCASSPRQGGSGTYNEQFFGPGTRLTVL.

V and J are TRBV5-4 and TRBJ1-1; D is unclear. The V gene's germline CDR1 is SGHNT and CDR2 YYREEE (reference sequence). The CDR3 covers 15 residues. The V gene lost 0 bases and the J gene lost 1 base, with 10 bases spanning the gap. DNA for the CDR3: TGTGCCAGCAGCTTGGACCCGGTCACGAACACTGAAGCTTTCTTT. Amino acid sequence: CASSLDPVTNTEAFF.

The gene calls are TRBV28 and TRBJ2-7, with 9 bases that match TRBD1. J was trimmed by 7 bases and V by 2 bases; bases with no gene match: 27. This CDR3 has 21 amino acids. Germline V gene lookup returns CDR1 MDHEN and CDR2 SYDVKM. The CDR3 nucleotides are TGTGCCAGCAGTTTACTCACCGGGACAGGGCGGTATAATTGGCCAATGGGGGAGCAGTACTTC. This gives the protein CASSLLTGTGRYNWPMGEQYF.

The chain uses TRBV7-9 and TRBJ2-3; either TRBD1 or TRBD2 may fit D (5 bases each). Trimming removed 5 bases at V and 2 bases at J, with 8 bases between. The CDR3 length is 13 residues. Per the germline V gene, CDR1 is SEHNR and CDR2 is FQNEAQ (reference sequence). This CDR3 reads CASSRGDTDTQYF. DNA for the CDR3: TGTGCCAGCAGCCGAGGGGACACAGATACGCAGTATTTT.

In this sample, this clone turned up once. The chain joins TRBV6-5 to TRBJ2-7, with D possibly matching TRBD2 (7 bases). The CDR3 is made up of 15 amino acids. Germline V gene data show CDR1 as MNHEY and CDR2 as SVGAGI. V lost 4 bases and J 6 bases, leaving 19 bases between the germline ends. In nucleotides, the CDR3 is TGTGCCAGCAGTTTCACCCCGGGGGGCCGGAGCGAGCAGTACTTC. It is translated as CASSFTPGGRSEQYF.

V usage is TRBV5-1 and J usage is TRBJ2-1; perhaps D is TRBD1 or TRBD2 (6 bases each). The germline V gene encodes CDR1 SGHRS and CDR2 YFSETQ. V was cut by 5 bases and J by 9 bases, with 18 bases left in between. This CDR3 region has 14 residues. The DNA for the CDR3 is TGCGCCAGCAGTACAGGGAGGACGGAGGGTGAGCAGTTCTTC. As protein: CASSTGRTEGEQFF. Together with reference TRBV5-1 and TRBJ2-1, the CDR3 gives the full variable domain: KAGVTQTPRYLIKTRGQQVTLSCSPISGHRSVSWYQQTPGQGLQFLFEYFSETQRNKGNFPGRFSGRQFSNSRSEMNVSTLELGDSALYLCASSTGRTEGEQFFGPGTRLTVL.

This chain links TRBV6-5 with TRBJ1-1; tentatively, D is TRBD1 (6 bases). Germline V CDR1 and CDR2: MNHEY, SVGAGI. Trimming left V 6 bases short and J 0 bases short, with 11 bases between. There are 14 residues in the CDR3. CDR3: CASSSDSMNTEAFF. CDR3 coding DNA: TGTGCCAGCAGCTCGGACAGCATGAACACTGAAGCTTTCTTT.

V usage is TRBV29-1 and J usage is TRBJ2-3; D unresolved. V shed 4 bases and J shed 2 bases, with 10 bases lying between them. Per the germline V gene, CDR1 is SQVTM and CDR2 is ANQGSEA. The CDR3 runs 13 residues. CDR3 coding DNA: TGCAGCGTTGGTCGGTCTAACACAGATACGCAGTATTTT. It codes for CSVGRSNTDTQYF.

CDR3 loop: CASSFRDRVSEQYF. CDR3 sequence (DNA): TGTGCCAGCAGTTTCCGGGACAGGGTCTCCGAGCAGTACTTC. The rearrangement links TRBV27 to TRBJ2-7, with 9 bases matching TRBD1. Germline assignment: CDR1 MNHEY and CDR2 SMNVEV (reference sequence). The CDR3 length is 14 residues. V lost 3 bases, J lost 6 bases, and 6 bases stayed unmatched.

CDR3 in DNA: TGTGCCAGCGCCCTGTTTAGCAATCAGCCCCAGCATTTT. Translation gives CASALFSNQPQHF. This chain uses TRBV6-5 with TRBJ1-5; no clear D. V lost 8 bases and J lost 0, with 8 bases in between. Germline V gene sequence: CDR1 MNHEY, CDR2 SVGAGI. This CDR3 region has 13 residues.

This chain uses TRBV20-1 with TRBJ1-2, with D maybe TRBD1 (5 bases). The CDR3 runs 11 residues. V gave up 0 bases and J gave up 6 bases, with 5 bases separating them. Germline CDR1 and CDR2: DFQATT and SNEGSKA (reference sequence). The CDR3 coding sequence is TGCAGTGCTAGAGAGGGGGATGGCTACACCTTC. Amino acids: CSAREGDGYTF.

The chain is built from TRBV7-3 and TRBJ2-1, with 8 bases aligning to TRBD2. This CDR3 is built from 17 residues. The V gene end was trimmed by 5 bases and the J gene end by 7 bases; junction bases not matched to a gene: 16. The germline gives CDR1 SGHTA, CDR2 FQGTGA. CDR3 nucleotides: TGTGCCAGCAGCCCCTACCGAGATAGCGGGACAAGGAATGAGCAGTTCTTC. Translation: CASSPYRDSGTRNEQFF.

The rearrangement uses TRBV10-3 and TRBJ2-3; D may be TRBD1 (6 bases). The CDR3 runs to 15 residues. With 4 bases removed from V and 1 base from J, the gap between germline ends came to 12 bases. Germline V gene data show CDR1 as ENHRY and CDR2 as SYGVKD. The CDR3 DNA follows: TGTGCCATCAGTGGTCAAAAGGGGGGCACAGATACGCAGTATTTT. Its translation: CAISGQKGGTDTQYF.